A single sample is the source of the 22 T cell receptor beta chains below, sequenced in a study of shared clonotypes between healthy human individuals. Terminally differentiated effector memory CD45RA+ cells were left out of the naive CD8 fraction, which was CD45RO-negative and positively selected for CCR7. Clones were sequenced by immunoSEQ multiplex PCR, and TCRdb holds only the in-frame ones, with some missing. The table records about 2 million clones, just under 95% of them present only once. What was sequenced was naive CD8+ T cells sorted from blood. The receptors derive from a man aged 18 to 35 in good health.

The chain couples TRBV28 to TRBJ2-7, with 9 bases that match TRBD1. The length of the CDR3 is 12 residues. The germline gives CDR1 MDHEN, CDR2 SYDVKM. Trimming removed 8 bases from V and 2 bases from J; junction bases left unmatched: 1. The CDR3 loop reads CASRDRAYEQYF. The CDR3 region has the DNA TGTGCCAGCCGGGACAGGGCCTACGAGCAGTACTTC.

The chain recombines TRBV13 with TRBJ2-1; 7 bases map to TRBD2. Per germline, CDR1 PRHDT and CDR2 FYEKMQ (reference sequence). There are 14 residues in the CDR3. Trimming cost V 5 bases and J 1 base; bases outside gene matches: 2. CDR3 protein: CASSLAVSYNEQFF. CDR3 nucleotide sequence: TGTGCCAGCAGCCTAGCGGTGTCCTACAATGAGCAGTTCTTC.

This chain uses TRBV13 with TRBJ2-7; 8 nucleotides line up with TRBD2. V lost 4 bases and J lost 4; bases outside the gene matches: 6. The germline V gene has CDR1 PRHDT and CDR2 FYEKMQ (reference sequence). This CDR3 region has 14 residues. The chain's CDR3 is CASSSGGETYEQYF. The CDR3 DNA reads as TGTGCCAGCAGCTCGGGAGGGGAGACTTACGAGCAGTACTTC.

In DNA form, the CDR3 reads TGTGCCAGCAGCTTAGCTTGGGGGTCCAATGAGCAGTTCTTC. Its protein is CASSLAWGSNEQFF. The chain combines TRBV11-2 with TRBJ2-1; D may correspond to TRBD1 or TRBD2 (5 bases each). The V and J ends lost 1 base and 6 bases respectively, with 10 bases between them. The CDR3 length is 14 residues. The germline gives CDR1 SGHAT, CDR2 FQNNGV.

This chain's CDR3 is CASTLWKAKNIQYF. CDR3 coding DNA: TGTGCCAGCACCCTATGGAAAGCCAAAAACATTCAGTACTTC. The genes are TRBV9 and TRBJ2-4; D not certain. In germline, CDR1 is SGDLS, CDR2 YYNGEE. V lost 6 bases and J lost 0, with 10 bases in between. This CDR3 comprises 14 residues.

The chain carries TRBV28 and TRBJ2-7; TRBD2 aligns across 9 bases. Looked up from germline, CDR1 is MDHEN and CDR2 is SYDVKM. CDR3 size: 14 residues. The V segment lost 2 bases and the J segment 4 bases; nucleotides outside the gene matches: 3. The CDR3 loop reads CASSLASGAYEQYF. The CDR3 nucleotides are TGTGCCAGCAGTTTAGCTAGCGGGGCTTACGAGCAGTACTTC.

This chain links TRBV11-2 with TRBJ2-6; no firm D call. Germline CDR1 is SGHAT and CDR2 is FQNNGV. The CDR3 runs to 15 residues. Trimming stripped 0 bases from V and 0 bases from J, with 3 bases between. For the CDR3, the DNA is TGTGCCAGCAGCTTAGATTACTCTGGGGCCAACGTCCTGACTTTC. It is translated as CASSLDYSGANVLTF.

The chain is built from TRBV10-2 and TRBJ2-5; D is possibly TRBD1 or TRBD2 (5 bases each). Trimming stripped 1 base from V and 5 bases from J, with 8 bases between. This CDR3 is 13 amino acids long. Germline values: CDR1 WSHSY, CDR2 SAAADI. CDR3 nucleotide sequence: TGCGCCAGCAGTGAGTGGTGGGGGGAGACCCAGTACTTC. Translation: CASSEWWGETQYF.

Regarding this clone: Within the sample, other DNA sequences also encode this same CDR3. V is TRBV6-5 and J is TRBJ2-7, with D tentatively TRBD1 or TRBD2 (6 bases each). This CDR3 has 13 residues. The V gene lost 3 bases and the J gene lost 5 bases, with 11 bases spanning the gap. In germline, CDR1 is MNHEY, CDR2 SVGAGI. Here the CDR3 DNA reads TGTGCCAGCAGTTATGGGGGCGGGGACGAGCAGTACTTC. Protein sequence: CASSYGGGDEQYF.

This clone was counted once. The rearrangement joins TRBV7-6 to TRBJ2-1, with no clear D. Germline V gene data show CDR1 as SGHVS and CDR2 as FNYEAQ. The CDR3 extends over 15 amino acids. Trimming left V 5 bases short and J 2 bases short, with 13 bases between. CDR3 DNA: TGTGCCAGCAGCCCCGGACGCCAGCCCTACAATGAGCAGTTCTTC. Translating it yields CASSPGRQPYNEQFF. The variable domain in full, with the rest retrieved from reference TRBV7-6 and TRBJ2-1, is GAGVSQSPRYKVTKRGQDVALRCDPISGHVSLYWYRQALGQGPEFLTYFNYEAQQDKSGLPNDRFSAERPEGSISTLTIQRTEQRDSAMYRCASSPGRQPYNEQFFGPGTRLTVL.

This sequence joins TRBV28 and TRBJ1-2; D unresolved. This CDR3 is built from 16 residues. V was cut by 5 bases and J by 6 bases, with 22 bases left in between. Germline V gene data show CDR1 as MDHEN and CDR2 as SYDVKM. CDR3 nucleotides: TGTGCCAGCAGTCCCGTTTCGTTCCCCGGGTGGGATGGCTACACCTTC. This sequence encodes CASSPVSFPGWDGYTF.

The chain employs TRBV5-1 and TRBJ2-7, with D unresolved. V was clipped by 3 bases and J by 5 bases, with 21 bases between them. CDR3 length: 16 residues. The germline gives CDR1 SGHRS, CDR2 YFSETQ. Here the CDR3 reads CASSSPYDMLDDEQYF. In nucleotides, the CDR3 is TGCGCCAGCAGCTCCCCCTACGACATGCTAGATGACGAGCAGTACTTC.

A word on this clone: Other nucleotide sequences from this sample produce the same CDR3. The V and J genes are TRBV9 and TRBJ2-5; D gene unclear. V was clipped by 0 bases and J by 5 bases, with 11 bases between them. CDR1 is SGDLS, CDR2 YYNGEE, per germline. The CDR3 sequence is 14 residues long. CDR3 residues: CASSVGQYQETQYF. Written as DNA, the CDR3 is TGTGCCAGCAGCGTAGGACAATATCAGGAGACCCAGTACTTC.

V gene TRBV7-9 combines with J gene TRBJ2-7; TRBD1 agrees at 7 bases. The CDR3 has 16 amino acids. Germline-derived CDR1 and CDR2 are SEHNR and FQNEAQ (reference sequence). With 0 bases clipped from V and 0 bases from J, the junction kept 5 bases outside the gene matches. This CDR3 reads CASSLAAQGSSYEQYF. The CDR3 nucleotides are TGTGCCAGCAGCTTAGCCGCACAGGGGAGCTCCTACGAGCAGTACTTC.

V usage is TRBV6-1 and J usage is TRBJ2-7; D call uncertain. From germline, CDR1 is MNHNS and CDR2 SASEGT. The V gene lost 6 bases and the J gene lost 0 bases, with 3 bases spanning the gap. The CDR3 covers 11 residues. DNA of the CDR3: TGTGCCAGCAGGACCTCCTACGAGCAGTACTTC. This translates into CASRTSYEQYF.

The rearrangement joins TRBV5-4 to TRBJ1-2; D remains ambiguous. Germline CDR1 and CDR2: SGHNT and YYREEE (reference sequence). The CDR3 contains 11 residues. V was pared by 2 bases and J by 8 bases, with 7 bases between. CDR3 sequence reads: CASSFGIGYTF. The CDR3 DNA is TGTGCCAGCAGCTTTGGGATCGGCTACACCTTC.

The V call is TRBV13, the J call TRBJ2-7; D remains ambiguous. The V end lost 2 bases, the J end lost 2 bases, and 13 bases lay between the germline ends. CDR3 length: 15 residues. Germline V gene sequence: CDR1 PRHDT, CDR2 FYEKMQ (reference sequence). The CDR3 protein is CASSLRTERAYEQYF. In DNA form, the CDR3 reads TGTGCCAGCAGCTTACGGACGGAAAGAGCCTACGAGCAGTACTTC.

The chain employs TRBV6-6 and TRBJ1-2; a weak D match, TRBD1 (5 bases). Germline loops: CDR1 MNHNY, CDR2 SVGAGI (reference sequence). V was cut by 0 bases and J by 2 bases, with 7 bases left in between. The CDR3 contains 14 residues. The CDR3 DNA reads TGTGCCAGCAGTTACTCTCAGGGAAACTATGGCTACACCTTC. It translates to CASSYSQGNYGYTF.

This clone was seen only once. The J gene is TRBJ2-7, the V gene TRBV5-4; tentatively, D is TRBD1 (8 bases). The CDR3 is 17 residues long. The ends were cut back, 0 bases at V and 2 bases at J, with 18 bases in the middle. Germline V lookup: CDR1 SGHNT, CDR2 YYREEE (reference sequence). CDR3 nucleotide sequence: TGTGCCAGCAGCTTGGTCCCCAGGACAGGGACTACCTACGAGCAGTACTTC. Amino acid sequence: CASSLVPRTGTTYEQYF.

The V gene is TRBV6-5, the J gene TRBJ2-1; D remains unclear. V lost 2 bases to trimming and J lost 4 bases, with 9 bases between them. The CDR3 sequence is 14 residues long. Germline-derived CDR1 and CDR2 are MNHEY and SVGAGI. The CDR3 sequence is CASSYGINYNEQFF. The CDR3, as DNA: TGTGCCAGCAGTTACGGAATTAATTACAATGAGCAGTTCTTC.

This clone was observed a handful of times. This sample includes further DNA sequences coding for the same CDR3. The CDR3 reads CASSFGANYGYTF. DNA of the CDR3: TGTGCCAGCAGTTTTGGAGCTAACTATGGCTACACCTTC. The chain is built from TRBV27 and TRBJ1-2; no clear D. This CDR3 is 13 amino acids long. Trimming pared 3 bases from V and 0 bases from J, leaving 5 bases between. Germline V gene data show CDR1 as MNHEY and CDR2 as SMNVEV (reference sequence).

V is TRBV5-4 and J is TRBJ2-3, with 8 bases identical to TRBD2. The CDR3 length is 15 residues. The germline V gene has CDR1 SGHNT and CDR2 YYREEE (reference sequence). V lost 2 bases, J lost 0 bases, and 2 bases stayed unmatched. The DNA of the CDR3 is TGTGCCAGCAGCTTCTTAGCGGGGAGCACAGATACGCAGTATTTT. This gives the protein CASSFLAGSTDTQYF.